This entry lists 15 T cell receptor beta chains sequenced from one sample in a study of monozygotic twins with cystic fibrosis. TCRdb's table, derived via immunoSEQ multiplex PCR, lists solely in-frame clones and lacks some. The table lists roughly 29,000 clones, around four fifths of them singletons. Source material: blood. These receptors all stem from a girl aged 2 to 10 with cystic fibrosis.

The rearrangement uses TRBV6-1 and TRBJ1-2; D possibly corresponds to TRBD1 (5 bases). In germline, CDR1 is MNHNS, CDR2 SASEGT. The germline V and J ends were trimmed by 1 base and 7 bases, with 16 bases remaining between them. CDR3 length equals 15 residues. The CDR3 DNA reads as TGTGCCAGCAGTGAAGTGGTAGCCAGGGACTCTGGCTACACCTTC. Protein sequence: CASSEVVARDSGYTF.

This clone appeared once. The chain employs TRBV28 and TRBJ1-1; perhaps TRBD1 as D (6 bases). Germline-derived CDR1 and CDR2 are MDHEN and SYDVKM. The CDR3 runs 15 residues. Deletions cut 8 bases from V and 1 base from J, with 17 bases between. This chain's CDR3 is CASSQKGRGNTEAFF. The CDR3 DNA sequence: TGTGCCAGCTCTCAGAAGGGCAGGGGGAACACTGAAGCTTTCTTT. Variable domain in full (rest from reference TRBV28 and TRBJ1-1): DVKVTQSSRYLVKRTGEKVFLECVQDMDHENMFWYRQDPGLGLRLIYFSYDVKMKEKGDIPEGYSVSREKKERFSLILESASTNQTSMYLCASSQKGRGNTEAFFGQGTRLTVV.

The gene calls are TRBV14 and TRBJ2-7; D gene ambiguous. The germline V gene has CDR1 SGHDN and CDR2 FVKESK. Trimming left V 4 bases short and J 3 bases short, with 7 bases between. This CDR3 comprises 12 residues. CDR3 coding DNA: TGTGCCAGCAGCCGAGATAACTACGAGCAGTACTTC. It is translated as CASSRDNYEQYF. The full variable domain, in which reference TRBV14 and TRBJ2-7 provide the parts outside the CDR3, is EAGVTQFPSHSVIEKGQTVTLRCDPISGHDNLYWYRRVMGKEIKFLLHFVKESKQDESGMPNNRFLAERTGGTYSTLKVQPAELEDSGVYFCASSRDNYEQYFGPGTRLTVT.

The rearrangement links TRBV5-1 to TRBJ2-5, with no clear D. The V gene lost 0 bases and the J gene lost 2 bases, with 8 bases spanning the gap. There are 14 residues in the CDR3. Germline CDR1 reads SGHRS; CDR2 reads YFSETQ. The CDR3 spells CASSLEGWQETQYF. CDR3 coding DNA: TGCGCCAGCAGCTTGGAGGGTTGGCAAGAGACCCAGTACTTC.

This chain links TRBV9 with TRBJ2-1, with D perhaps TRBD1 or TRBD2 (5 bases each). Germline CDR1 and CDR2: SGDLS and YYNGEE. Trimming removed 2 bases at V and 5 bases at J, with 8 bases between. CDR3 length equals 13 residues. CDR3 in DNA: TGTGCCAGCAGCGTCGGGACCAACAATGAGCAGTTCTTC. This codes for CASSVGTNNEQFF.

The V gene is TRBV30, the J gene TRBJ2-7, with D possibly matching TRBD2 (6 bases). Germline CDR1 GTSNPN, CDR2 SVGIG (reference sequence). Trimming pared 2 bases from V and 2 bases from J, leaving 10 bases between. This CDR3 has 13 amino acids. The CDR3 DNA reads TGTGCCTGGAGTAGGGGACTTCCCTACGAGCAGTACTTC. Translated, it gives CAWSRGLPYEQYF. The whole variable domain, filled in from reference TRBV30 and TRBJ2-7, reads SQTIHQWPATLVQPVGSPLSLECTVEGTSNPNLYWYRQAAGRGLQLLFYSVGIGQISSEVPQNLSASRPQDRQFILSSKKLLLSDSGFYLCAWSRGLPYEQYFGPGTRLTVT.

V and J are TRBV9 and TRBJ1-1; TRBD1 aligns across 11 bases. The CDR3 has 19 amino acids. In germline, CDR1 is SGDLS, CDR2 YYNGEE. Germline trimming cut 3 bases from V and 4 bases from J; bases unmatched to any gene: 17. Here the CDR3 reads CASSGAFGGQGVRGTEAFF. The DNA for the CDR3 is TGTGCCAGCAGCGGAGCATTTGGGGGACAGGGGGTAAGGGGCACTGAAGCTTTCTTT.

This chain joins TRBV7-9 and TRBJ2-7; 9 bases fit TRBD2. The germline V gene has CDR1 SEHNR and CDR2 FQNEAQ (reference sequence). Losses at the gene ends were 3 bases for V and 4 bases for J; bases not matched to a gene: 7. This CDR3 region has 15 residues. The CDR3 coding sequence is TGTGCCAGCAGCTTTAAACTAGCGGGTTATTACGAGCAGTACTTC. It translates to CASSFKLAGYYEQYF.

This clone was seen only once. The chain combines TRBV7-8 with TRBJ2-2, with D uncertain. The CDR3 covers 14 residues. Trimming took off 1 base at V and 6 bases at J, with 9 bases between the two ends. The germline CDR1 and CDR2 sequences are SGHVS and FQNEAQ. CDR3 region: CASSLGRSPGELFF. The CDR3 nucleotides are TGTGCCAGCAGCTTAGGACGGTCCCCCGGGGAGCTGTTTTTT.

The genes are TRBV9 and TRBJ1-2, with D possibly matching TRBD1 (6 bases). From germline, CDR1 is SGDLS and CDR2 YYNGEE. The CDR3 is made up of 16 amino acids. The V end was cut by 0 bases, the J end by 1 base, with 13 bases between. This chain's CDR3 is CASSVGVGRGNYGYTF. CDR3 coding DNA: TGTGCCAGCAGCGTAGGTGTAGGCAGGGGTAACTATGGCTACACCTTC.

V is TRBV25-1 and J is TRBJ2-1; D might be TRBD1 (5 bases). The CDR3 runs 15 residues. The germline V and J ends were trimmed by 1 base and 3 bases, with 10 bases remaining between them. Per the germline V gene, CDR1 is MGHDK and CDR2 is SYGVNS. The CDR3 nucleotides are TGTGCCAGCAGTGAATTTAGGGGAAGCTACAATGAGCAGTTCTTC. This codes for CASSEFRGSYNEQFF.

The chain couples TRBV5-1 to TRBJ2-5, with TRBD2 as a possible D gene (5 bases). V dropped 0 bases and J dropped 3 bases, with 6 bases sitting between them. Germline CDR1 is SGHRS and CDR2 is YFSETQ. The CDR3 is made up of 13 amino acids. The CDR3 protein is CASSLAGKETQYF. In DNA form, the CDR3 reads TGCGCCAGCAGCTTGGCCGGGAAAGAGACCCAGTACTTC.

The V call is TRBV27, the J call TRBJ1-1; D not resolved. The V end lost 1 base, the J end lost 2 bases, and 17 bases lay between the germline ends. Per germline, CDR1 MNHEY and CDR2 SMNVEV (reference sequence). The CDR3 runs 17 residues. This CDR3 is CASSLFNGRGINTEAFF. For the CDR3, the DNA is TGTGCCAGCAGTTTATTTAACGGACGCGGAATAAACACTGAAGCTTTCTTT.

The chain couples TRBV4-1 to TRBJ2-7; maybe TRBD2 (6 bases). CDR1 and CDR2 (germline): MGHRA, YSYEKL. Trimming pared 4 bases from V and 0 bases from J, leaving 13 bases between. The CDR3 is 15 amino acids. The DNA for the CDR3 is TGCGCCAGCAGCCCGTCTAGCGTCGGCTCCTACGAGCAGTACTTC. Amino acids: CASSPSSVGSYEQYF.

V usage is TRBV7-9 and J usage is TRBJ2-3, with D uncertain. The V end lost 5 bases, the J end lost 9 bases, and 18 bases lay between the germline ends. Per germline, CDR1 SEHNR and CDR2 FQNEAQ (reference sequence). The length of the CDR3 is 14 residues. This chain's CDR3 is CASSRDIEVVTQYF. Here the CDR3 DNA reads TGTGCCAGCAGCCGAGATATAGAAGTGGTAACGCAGTATTTT.